The 17 T cell receptor beta chains below come from one sample, sequenced in a study of blood T cells in healthy people across ages. Sample-barcoded 5' priming and a J-beta primer mix drove a second PCR of roughly 6 to 12 cycles. TCRdb reanalysed the 5' RACE reads using MiXCR and keeps one entry per CDR3 protein. The data show hundreds of thousands of distinct CDR3 sequences, about 42% seen once. Input material: blood. The origin of the receptors is a man at least 80 years old in good health.

This clonotype was counted only a few times. V usage is TRBV25-1 and J usage is TRBJ2-3; the match to TRBD1 covers 9 bases. The germline gives CDR1 MGHDK, CDR2 SYGVNS. Trimming cost V 4 bases and J 2 bases; bases outside gene matches: 7. The CDR3 spans 16 residues. This CDR3 reads CASSATGGGHTDTQYF. CDR3 DNA: TGTGCCAGCAGTGCGACAGGGGGTGGCCACACAGATACGCAGTATTTT.

The CDR3 loop reads CASTPGGGYGYTF. CDR3 DNA sequence: TGTGCCAGCACCCCGGGGGGCGGCTATGGCTACACCTTC. V is TRBV6-6 and J is TRBJ1-2, with D perhaps matching TRBD1 (6 bases). The CDR3 length is 13 residues. Germline V gives CDR1 MNHNY, CDR2 SVGAGI (reference sequence). The V end was cut by 7 bases, the J end by 4 bases, with 13 bases between.

The chain combines TRBV12-3 or TRBV12-4 with TRBJ1-5, with 8 bases aligning to TRBD1. The length of the CDR3 is 19 residues. Germline trimming cut 7 bases from V and 1 base from J; bases unmatched to any gene: 18. The CDR3 is CASTHVRTGLSGSNQPQHF. In DNA, the CDR3 is TGTGCCAGCACTCATGTGAGGACAGGGCTTTCCGGCAGCAATCAGCCCCAGCATTTT.

The gene calls are TRBV14 and TRBJ2-7; D remains unclear. The DNA end is a closer match to TRBJ2-5, so the J assignment may be wrong. CDR3 length equals 16 residues. CDR1 SGHDN and CDR2 FVKESK come from the germline V gene. For the CDR3, the DNA is TGTGCCAGCAGCCATCAGAATAGGGCCCCACCAGAGACCCAGTACTTC. This codes for CASSHQNRAPPETQYF.

Concerning this clonotype itself: With a much larger clone just one base away, this may be a read error. The chain combines TRBV3-1 with TRBJ2-5, with 7 nucleotides matching TRBD1. This CDR3 comprises 13 residues. V lost 5 bases and J lost 11; bases outside the gene matches: 11. CDR1 and CDR2 from the germline V gene are LGHDT and YNNKEL (reference sequence). The CDR3 loop is CASSIDRAYKQYF. DNA of the CDR3: TGTGCCAGCAGCATCGACAGGGCCTACAAGCAGTACTTC.

The chain has TRBV4-2 and TRBJ2-1; 7 nucleotides match TRBD1. Losses at the gene ends were 0 bases for V and 13 bases for J; bases not matched to a gene: 6. The CDR3 is made up of 13 amino acids. Germline V gene data show CDR1 as LGHNA and CDR2 as YNFKEQ. CDR3 sequence: CASSQDVGTAQFF. For the CDR3, the DNA is TGTGCCAGCAGCCAAGATGTCGGGACAGCCCAGTTCTTC.

The chain links TRBV12-3 or TRBV12-4 to TRBJ2-6, with D perhaps given as TRBD1 or TRBD2 (5 bases each). Trimming shortened V by 6 bases and J by 5 bases, and 11 bases separated the two germline ends. The CDR3 consists of 14 residues. The CDR3 bases are TGTGCCAGCAGCCGGGGCAGTAGGGCCAACGTCCTGACTTTC. It codes for CASSRGSRANVLTF.

This sequence joins TRBV29-1 and TRBJ2-7, with 9 nucleotides matching TRBD1. V dropped 4 bases and J dropped 2; count of bases not matched to a gene: 6. The CDR3 has 14 residues. Looked up from germline, CDR1 is SQVTM and CDR2 is ANQGSEA. CDR3 coding DNA: TGCAGCGTTGGAATCCGGACAGGGGCCTACGAGCAGTACTTC. Translating it yields CSVGIRTGAYEQYF.

Of note for this clonotype: This may arise from a read error, as a much more abundant clone is one base away. The chain joins TRBV2 to TRBJ2-3, with 8 bases matching TRBD2. The CDR3 consists of 16 residues. Germline values: CDR1 SNHLY, CDR2 FYNNEI. V lost 3 bases and J lost 5; bases outside the gene matches: 10. Written as DNA, the CDR3 is TGTGCCAGCAGTGATAGAGCGGGAGTTTCTGGAGATACGCAGTATTTT. It specifies CASSDRAGVSGDTQYF.

The chain employs TRBV18 and TRBJ1-2, with a weak D call TRBD1 (6 bases). CDR1 is KGHSH and CDR2 is LQKENI in the germline V gene. This CDR3 has 16 residues. Trimming stripped 1 base from V and 3 bases from J, with 15 bases between. This chain's CDR3 is CASSPRWDTNHYGYTF. For the CDR3, the DNA is TGTGCCAGCTCACCACGTTGGGACACTAACCACTATGGCTACACCTTC.

In its sample, this clonotype was seen once. V is TRBV4-1 and J is TRBJ2-4; D may match TRBD1 or TRBD2 (5 bases each). CDR1 MGHRA and CDR2 YSYEKL come from the germline V gene. Trimming cost V 4 bases and J 1 base, with 11 bases left between them. The CDR3 contains 15 residues. The CDR3 protein is CASSPLEGAKNIQYF. CDR3 DNA sequence: TGCGCCAGCAGCCCACTCGAGGGGGCCAAAAACATTCAGTACTTC.

This clonotype was found a few times. The chain links TRBV5-1 to TRBJ2-2; D is perhaps TRBD1 or TRBD2 (5 bases each). The CDR3 runs to 15 residues. Germline V gene data show CDR1 as SGHRS and CDR2 as YFSETQ. V was cut by 4 bases and J by 0 bases, with 10 bases left in between. CDR3 nucleotide sequence: TGCGCCAGCAGCCTCCGGGACCCGAACACCGGGGAGCTGTTTTTT. Translating gives CASSLRDPNTGELFF.

The chain links TRBV20-1 to TRBJ2-7, with 8 bases matching TRBD2. The CDR3 consists of 16 residues. J lost 6 bases, V lost 1 base, and 14 bases had no gene match. Germline CDR1 and CDR2: DFQATT and SNEGSKA (reference sequence). The CDR3 DNA is TGCAGTGCTAGAGCGACACTAGCGGAGACGGGAGCCGAGCAGTACTTC. Translating it yields CSARATLAETGAEQYF.

The sample holds a few counts of this clonotype. V is TRBV20-1 and J is TRBJ2-7; D may match TRBD1 or TRBD2 (5 bases each). The CDR3 contains 12 residues. Germline-derived CDR1 and CDR2 are DFQATT and SNEGSKA (reference sequence). The V and J ends lost 3 bases and 8 bases respectively, with 14 bases between them. The CDR3 DNA reads TGCAGTGCTAGGCCTCCGGGACGGCAGCAGTACTTC. Translated: CSARPPGRQQYF.

This clonotype was recorded a few times. The chain employs TRBV12-3 or TRBV12-4 and TRBJ2-1, with D tentatively TRBD2 (7 bases). Trimming stripped 6 bases from V and 10 bases from J, with 16 bases between. CDR3 length: 13 residues. Here the CDR3 DNA reads TGTGCCAGCAGGCAACAGGGACTACTCGAGCAGTTCTTC. Translating gives CASRQQGLLEQFF.

The gene calls are TRBV20-1 and TRBJ2-3; 14 nucleotides match TRBD2. Germline values: CDR1 DFQATT, CDR2 SNEGSKA (reference sequence). This CDR3 region has 15 residues. With V trimmed by 6 bases and J by 4 bases, 6 bases remained unmatched. Here the CDR3 DNA reads TGCAGTGCACCCCGACTAGCGGGAGGGTCAGATACGCAGTATTTT. Amino acids: CSAPRLAGGSDTQYF.

About this clonotype: It may be a read error: a sequence one base away is much more abundant. J is TRBJ2-4 and V is TRBV7-2, with TRBD1 matching over 8 bases. Germline loops: CDR1 SGHTA, CDR2 FQGNSA. This CDR3 has 16 residues. V was clipped by 7 bases and J by 1 base; unmatched bases: 9. The CDR3 loop is CASNSPGQVAKNIQYF. CDR3 DNA: TGTGCCAGCAACTCACCGGGACAGGTGGCCAAAAACATTCAGTACTTC.